Shown below are 22 T cell receptor beta chains from a single sample sequenced in a study of response to subunit inactivated influenza vaccine. One entry per CDR3 protein results from TCRdb running MiXCR on the RT-PCR reads. The sample includes about 520,000 distinct CDR3 sequences, about 25% seen only once; the top ten take 1.5% to 2%. The input for sequencing was CD4+ T cells sorted from PBMCs, taken about 5 days after vaccination. The source is a man in his fifties who received an inactivated influenza vaccine.

J is TRBJ1-2 and V is TRBV7-8, with D perhaps matching TRBD1 (5 bases). V was shortened by 1 base and J by 4 bases, with 13 bases between the two germline ends. From germline, CDR1 is SGHVS and CDR2 FQNEAQ. The CDR3 runs to 15 residues. CDR3 DNA sequence: TGTGCCAGCAGCTTAGTAGCGGGGACCGGCTATGGCTACACCTTC. Translated, it gives CASSLVAGTGYGYTF.

This CDR3 is CASSLGTGTQPQHF. DNA of the CDR3: TGTGCCAGCAGTTTGGGGACAGGGACTCAGCCCCAGCATTTT. J is TRBJ1-5 and V is TRBV28, with 9 positions matching TRBD1. The length of the CDR3 is 14 residues. Germline V gives CDR1 MDHEN, CDR2 SYDVKM. Trimming removed 3 bases from V and 6 bases from J; junction bases left unmatched: 3.

This sequence joins TRBV4-3 and TRBJ2-1; no definite D call. This CDR3 is 16 amino acids long. CDR1 LGHNA and CDR2 YSLEER come from the germline V gene. V dropped 2 bases and J dropped 4 bases, with 15 bases sitting between them. CDR3 in DNA: TGCGCCAGCAGCCAAAACAGTCGAAATCGATACAATGAGCAGTTCTTC. Translated, it gives CASSQNSRNRYNEQFF.

In its sample, this clonotype was seen many times. The rearrangement joins TRBV29-1 to TRBJ2-1; 9 nucleotides match TRBD1. The V segment lost 7 bases and the J segment 4 bases; nucleotides outside the gene matches: 8. Germline-derived CDR1 and CDR2 are SQVTM and ANQGSEA. The CDR3 is 14 residues long. DNA of the CDR3: TGCAGCGGTCGCGACAGGGGGTTATACAATGAGCAGTTCTTC. It encodes CSGRDRGLYNEQFF.

The chain recombines TRBV4-1 with TRBJ1-5; no definite D call. The germline V gene encodes CDR1 MGHRA and CDR2 YSYEKL. The CDR3 extends over 15 amino acids. Trimming took 0 bases from V and 1 from J, leaving 7 bases between them. CDR3 nucleotides: TGCGCCAGCAGCCAAGAGGTATTCAGCAATCAGCCCCAGCATTTT. Translation: CASSQEVFSNQPQHF.

V usage is TRBV6-5 and J usage is TRBJ2-1; the D is unclear. V was cut by 0 bases and J by 7 bases, with 16 bases left in between. The CDR3 extends over 16 amino acids. Germline-derived CDR1 and CDR2 are MNHEY and SVGAGI. This CDR3 reads CASSYSTSSIRNEQFF. DNA of the CDR3: TGTGCCAGCAGTTACTCTACAAGCAGCATTAGAAATGAGCAGTTCTTC.

The gene calls are TRBV10-3 and TRBJ2-3; D unresolved. The germline V and J ends were trimmed by 5 bases and 0 bases, with 6 bases remaining between them. The CDR3 length is 13 residues. Per germline, CDR1 ENHRY and CDR2 SYGVKD. The CDR3 region has the DNA TGTGCCATCAGTCCGGAGAGCACAGATACGCAGTATTTT. It translates to CAISPESTDTQYF.

This clonotype appeared a few times. This rearrangement joins TRBV20-1 to TRBJ1-5, with a weak D call TRBD1 (5 bases). V lost 0 bases, J lost 5 bases, and 14 bases lay in between. CDR3 length: 15 amino acids. Per the germline V gene, CDR1 is DFQATT and CDR2 is SNEGSKA (reference sequence). CDR3 nucleotide sequence: TGCAGTGCTAGAGACAACGGCCCGGGGCATCAGCCCCAGCATTTT. Its protein is CSARDNGPGHQPQHF.

The V gene is TRBV18, the J gene TRBJ1-4; the D is unclear. Germline V gene lookup returns CDR1 KGHSH and CDR2 LQKENI. The CDR3 consists of 12 residues. V lost 5 bases and J lost 5, with 6 bases in between. The CDR3 spells CASSGQNEKLFF. CDR3 nucleotides: TGTGCCAGCTCAGGCCAAAATGAAAAACTGTTTTTT.

This clonotype was observed a handful of times. The V and J genes are TRBV25-1 and TRBJ2-7; 8 nucleotides align to TRBD1. This CDR3 has 14 residues. Germline loops: CDR1 MGHDK, CDR2 SYGVNS. V lost 3 bases and J lost 1; bases outside the gene matches: 2. The CDR3 loop is CASSDHRGSYEQYF. The CDR3 bases are TGTGCCAGCAGTGACCACAGGGGGTCCTACGAGCAGTACTTC.

The chain employs TRBV20-1 and TRBJ1-5; no clear D. Trimming stripped 6 bases from V and 0 bases from J, with 9 bases between. This CDR3 spans 13 amino acids. The germline V gene encodes CDR1 DFQATT and CDR2 SNEGSKA (reference sequence). CDR3 region: CSAAGGSNQPQHF. The DNA for the CDR3 is TGCAGTGCGGCCGGCGGTAGCAATCAGCCCCAGCATTTT.

This chain uses TRBV6-5 with TRBJ2-2; D is undetermined. The V and J ends lost 2 bases and 6 bases respectively, with 13 bases between them. The germline V gene has CDR1 MNHEY and CDR2 SVGAGI. The CDR3 is 15 residues long. The CDR3 is CASSYTRKRAGELFF. The CDR3 DNA sequence: TGTGCCAGCAGTTACACCCGGAAACGGGCCGGGGAGCTGTTTTTT.

V gene TRBV5-8 combines with J gene TRBJ2-7; a weak D match, TRBD1 (6 bases). V shed 1 base and J shed 1 base, with 12 bases lying between them. The CDR3 loop spans 15 amino acids. Germline CDR1 is SGHTS and CDR2 is YDEGEE. CDR3 amino acids: CASSLYQGISYEQYF. DNA for the CDR3: TGTGCCAGCAGCTTGTACCAGGGGATTTCCTACGAGCAGTACTTC. The full variable domain, rest sourced from reference TRBV5-8 and TRBJ2-7, is EAGVTQSPTHLIKTRGQQATLRCSPISGHTSVYWYQQALGLGLQFLLWYDEGEERNRGNFPPRFSGRQFPNYSSELNVNALELEDSALYLCASSLYQGISYEQYFGPGTRLTVT.

V and J are TRBV20-1 and TRBJ2-3; TRBD2 matches at 7 bases. The CDR3 runs to 16 residues. CDR1 DFQATT and CDR2 SNEGSKA come from the germline V gene (reference sequence). V shed 5 bases and J 4 bases; nucleotides not matched to a gene: 15. The CDR3 nucleotides read TGCAGTGCTCCTCCCGGGACTATTCCCGTCGCAGATACGCAGTATTTT. Amino acids: CSAPPGTIPVADTQYF.

The chain links TRBV6-2 or TRBV6-3 to TRBJ1-1; D ambiguous. Per the germline V gene, CDR1 is MNHEY and CDR2 is SVGEGT. This CDR3 is built from 13 residues. Between the trimmed V and J ends, which lost 4 bases and 1 base, there was a span of 7 bases. The CDR3 region is CASSWPGNTEAFF. DNA of the CDR3: TGTGCCAGCAGTTGGCCTGGGAACACTGAAGCTTTCTTT.

The rearrangement links TRBV11-3 to TRBJ2-2; D is unresolved. This CDR3 contains 14 residues. V lost 5 bases to trimming and J lost 5 bases, with 12 bases between them. Germline values: CDR1 SGHNT, CDR2 YENEEA. The CDR3 is CASSPRSGTGELFF. CDR3 coding DNA: TGTGCCAGCAGCCCACGGTCCGGGACCGGGGAGCTGTTTTTT.

V and J are TRBV5-1 and TRBJ2-4; D is ambiguous. Germline CDR1 is SGHRS and CDR2 is YFSETQ. The CDR3 is made up of 19 amino acids. Trimming took 0 bases from V and 0 from J, leaving 19 bases between them. The CDR3 sequence: CASSLGPPQRTPAKNIQYF. The CDR3 bases are TGCGCCAGCAGCTTGGGTCCCCCTCAGCGTACCCCAGCCAAAAACATTCAGTACTTC.

This clonotype was seen only a few times. V usage is TRBV12-3 or TRBV12-4 and J usage is TRBJ1-1; a weak D match, TRBD1 (5 bases). The CDR3 runs to 14 residues. V was cut by 3 bases and J by 4 bases, with 12 bases left in between. CDR3 in DNA: TGTGCCAGCAGTTTTAAGGGGCTGGGCACTGAAGCTTTCTTT. Translating gives CASSFKGLGTEAFF.

The chain uses TRBV18 and TRBJ2-7; 8 positions agree with TRBD1. V gave up 1 base and J gave up 5 bases; unmatched junction bases: 4. The CDR3 totals 14 residues. Germline lookup yields CDR1 KGHSH and CDR2 LQKENI. The CDR3 nucleotides read TGTGCCAGCTCACCACAGGACAGGGCCCACGAGCAGTACTTC. Translated: CASSPQDRAHEQYF.

This clonotype was picked up a small number of times. This sequence joins TRBV20-1 and TRBJ1-2; 7 nucleotides line up with TRBD1. Trimming removed 3 bases from V and 1 base from J; junction bases left unmatched: 5. The germline CDR1 and CDR2 sequences are DFQATT and SNEGSKA (reference sequence). The length of the CDR3 is 14 residues. This CDR3 reads CSASQGGVNYGYTF. The DNA for the CDR3 is TGCAGTGCTAGTCAGGGGGGAGTTAACTATGGCTACACCTTC.

In its sample, this clonotype was seen a few times. J is TRBJ2-3 and V is TRBV4-1; TRBD1 or TRBD2 may be the D gene (5 bases each). The CDR3 consists of 17 residues. CDR1 is MGHRA and CDR2 is YSYEKL in the germline V gene. V was cut by 1 base and J by 3 bases, with 17 bases left in between. The CDR3, as DNA: TGCGCCAGCAGCCAAGGAAGTGTACGGGGACGAACAGATACGCAGTATTTT. Translated: CASSQGSVRGRTDTQYF.

The V call is TRBV28, the J call TRBJ2-7; 7 nucleotides agree with TRBD2. The germline CDR1 and CDR2 sequences are MDHEN and SYDVKM. V dropped 5 bases and J dropped 8; count of bases not matched to a gene: 15. The CDR3 has 15 residues. The CDR3 DNA reads as TGTGCCAGCAGTCCTCTACCTAGCGGAGGGAGGCAGCAGTACTTC. This translates into CASSPLPSGGRQQYF. The full variable domain, completed using reference TRBV28 and TRBJ2-7, is DVKVTQSSRYLVKRTGEKVFLECVQDMDHENMFWYRQDPGLGLRLIYFSYDVKMKEKGDIPEGYSVSREKKERFSLILESASTNQTSMYLCASSPLPSGGRQQYFGPGTRLTVT.